This entry features one T cell receptor beta chain sequence. V was pared by 5 bases and J by 4 bases, with 7 bases of the junction left unmatched. The germline gives CDR1 SEHNR, CDR2 FQNEAQ (reference sequence). The length of the CDR3 is 14 residues. Profiling relied on immunoSEQ multiplex PCR, and the TCRdb table lists in-frame clones only, not all of them. The repertoire consists of over 150,000 clones, with over 70% occurring once and the leading ten covering less than 3.5%. The data were obtained in a study of blood T cell repertoires in COVID-19. The sequence was collected from a woman in her sixties or seventies with acute or convalescent COVID-19. Sequenced: peripheral blood. The V gene is TRBV7-9, the J gene TRBJ2-5; 7 bases match TRBD2. The CDR3 bases are TGTGCCAGCAGCCCACGCGGGGGAGGAGAGACCCAGTACTTC. Translated, it gives CASSPRGGGETQYF.